This T cell receptor (beta chain) stems from a study of vaccination and CD4 T cells after COVID-19. There are 12 residues in the CDR3. Germline V CDR1 and CDR2: DFQATT, SNEGSKA (reference sequence). With V trimmed by 3 bases and J by 7 bases, 5 bases remained unmatched. This clonotype appeared a single time. Its target is not known. Noted treatment: roughly 10-day PBMC culture with coronavirus spike peptide pools or control peptides (ViraFEST assay). The assay that was used to sequence DNA from cultured CD4+ T cells was the Oncomine TCR Beta short-read assay. MiXCR was run by TCRdb on the PCR reads, yielding one entry per CDR3 protein. The sample carries some 17,000 distinct CDR3 sequences, roughly three fifths recorded once.

V gene TRBV20-1 combines with J gene TRBJ1-1, with 7 positions matching TRBD1. This TCR was sampled from a human donor who had recovered from COVID-19. Specimen: CD4+ T cells from blood, cultured in vitro, collected after SARS-CoV-2 vaccination. CDR3 residues: CSARTGPGEAFF. CDR3 DNA: TGCAGTGCTAGGACAGGGCCCGGTGAAGCTTTCTTT.